This T cell receptor (beta chain) was sequenced in a study of T cells in Graves' hyperthyroidism and ophthalmopathy. Germline lookup yields CDR1 MGHRA and CDR2 YSYEKL. The germline V and J ends were trimmed by 6 bases and 2 bases, with 13 bases remaining between them. This CDR3 region has 14 residues. This clonotype was recorded at least ten times. TCR beta CDR3 regions were amplified from RNA transcripts. In the first-round RT-PCR of the TCR CDR3, the HTBI primer set was used. TCRdb itself ran the multiplex PCR reads through MiXCR, one entry per CDR3 protein. The table lists 300,000 to 350,000 distinct CDR3 sequences, around 23% of them singletons.

The sample was blood. The chain uses TRBV4-1 and TRBJ1-2, with unresolved D. This clonotype was obtained from a woman aged 45-60 years with Graves' hyperthyroidism. The CDR3 spells CASSLLGDNYGYTF. The DNA of the CDR3 is TGCGCCAGCAGTCTATTAGGCGACAACTATGGCTACACCTTC.